The 11 T cell receptor beta chains in this list originate from one sample, sequenced in a study of shared clonotypes between healthy human individuals. Measured with immunoSEQ multiplex PCR; TCRdb has only the in-frame clones, and not every one. The top ten clones hold 10% to 15% of a sample with roughly 500,000 clones, 79% of them seen once. Specimen: PBMCs. The receptors were gathered from a woman aged 40 to 50 in good health. Some clones in this sample may be carry-over from other donors' samples.

The chain employs TRBV11-2 and TRBJ2-2; 12 nucleotides align to TRBD2. The junction had 2 bases not matched to a gene; V was cut back by 4 bases and J by 2 bases. The CDR3 covers 16 residues. Germline values: CDR1 SGHAT, CDR2 FQNNGV. The CDR3 nucleotides read TGTGCCAGCAGCTGGACTAGCGGGATCAACACCGGGGAGCTGTTTTTT. Its translation: CASSWTSGINTGELFF.

The chain couples TRBV5-6 to TRBJ1-2, with 9 bases aligning to TRBD1. Germline V gene lookup returns CDR1 SGHDT and CDR2 YYEEEE. V shed 1 base and J 8 bases; nucleotides not matched to a gene: 9. The CDR3 has 15 amino acids. The CDR3, as DNA: TGTGCCAGCAGCTTGTCGTGGGGGACAGGGCGCGGCTACACCTTC. Translation: CASSLSWGTGRGYTF.

In this sample, this clone turned up a few times. The CDR3 coding sequence is TGTGCCAGCAGCTTAACGGCGGGTTATTTCTCCTACGAGCAGTACTTC. This translates into CASSLTAGYFSYEQYF. This chain joins TRBV7-9 and TRBJ2-7; a weak D match, TRBD2 (5 bases). CDR3 size: 16 residues. V lost 2 bases and J 0 bases, leaving 14 bases between the germline ends. CDR1 and CDR2 from the germline V gene are SEHNR and FQNEAQ (reference sequence). Variable domain in full (rest from reference TRBV7-9 and TRBJ2-7): DTGVSQNPRHKITKRGQNVTFRCDPISEHNRLYWYRQTLGQGPEFLTYFQNEAQLEKSRLLSDRFSAERPKGSFSTLEIQRTEQGDSAMYLCASSLTAGYFSYEQYFGPGTRLTVT.

J is TRBJ2-1 and V is TRBV28, with 12 bases identical to TRBD2. Germline V gene sequence: CDR1 MDHEN, CDR2 SYDVKM. V shed 3 bases and J 8 bases; nucleotides not matched to a gene: 17. The CDR3 has 19 amino acids. The CDR3 spells CASSFTRRTSGRISHEQFF. The CDR3 nucleotides are TGTGCCAGCAGTTTCACCCGCCGAACTAGCGGGAGGATTTCACATGAGCAGTTCTTC.

The chain recombines TRBV7-9 with TRBJ1-4; 9 bases align to TRBD1. CDR1 SEHNR and CDR2 FQNEAQ come from the germline V gene (reference sequence). J was trimmed by 5 bases and V by 5 bases; bases with no gene match: 3. The CDR3 contains 14 residues. The CDR3 here is CASSTGTGNEKLFF. The CDR3 region has the DNA TGTGCCAGCAGCACCGGGACAGGGAATGAAAAACTGTTTTTT.

Regarding this clone: Distinct nucleotide sequences in the sample also encode this CDR3. The chain is built from TRBV28 and TRBJ1-4; D is unclear. The CDR3 extends over 15 amino acids. The V gene's germline CDR1 is MDHEN and CDR2 SYDVKM. Trimming shortened V by 4 bases and J by 2 bases, and 11 bases separated the two germline ends. The CDR3 sequence is CASSSGGATNEKLFF. For the CDR3, the DNA is TGTGCCAGCAGTTCAGGCGGAGCGACTAATGAAAAACTGTTTTTT.

This chain connects TRBV6-4 to TRBJ2-3; 14 nucleotides agree with TRBD2. Germline trimming cut 6 bases from V and 5 bases from J; bases unmatched to any gene: 7. The CDR3 loop spans 16 amino acids. Germline assignment: CDR1 MRHNA and CDR2 SNTAGT. Here the CDR3 reads CASRKTSGRAGDTQYF. Written as DNA, the CDR3 is TGTGCCAGCAGGAAGACTAGCGGGAGGGCAGGAGATACGCAGTATTTT.

This chain links TRBV7-9 with TRBJ1-2; D perhaps matches TRBD1 (6 bases). Trimming cost V 5 bases and J 8 bases, with 15 bases left between them. The V gene's germline CDR1 is SEHNR and CDR2 FQNEAQ (reference sequence). The CDR3 loop spans 13 amino acids. The CDR3 loop reads CASSPEGDKGYTF. The CDR3 nucleotides read TGTGCCAGCAGCCCCGAGGGGGACAAAGGCTACACCTTC.

This clone was observed a few times. The genes are TRBV7-8 and TRBJ2-2; TRBD1 matches at 7 bases. Germline assignment: CDR1 SGHVS and CDR2 FQNEAQ. The ends lost 6 bases at V and 1 base at J; junction bases unmatched: 5. The CDR3 extends over 15 amino acids. CDR3 in amino acids: CASSSGTENTGELFF. The CDR3 DNA is TGTGCCAGCAGTTCCGGGACAGAGAACACCGGGGAGCTGTTTTTT.

This clone was seen many times. This rearrangement joins TRBV7-3 to TRBJ2-1, with a possible D match to TRBD2 (7 bases). Germline V gene sequence: CDR1 SGHTA, CDR2 FQGTGA. This CDR3 has 16 amino acids. The V end was cut by 3 bases, the J end by 9 bases, with 21 bases between. CDR3 bases: TGTGCCAGCAGCTTCTCTAGCGGATCCCGAGGGGGTGAGCAGTTCTTC. It encodes CASSFSSGSRGGEQFF.

This rearrangement joins TRBV7-2 to TRBJ2-7, with 8 bases matching TRBD2. Per germline, CDR1 SGHTA and CDR2 FQGNSA. Losses at the gene ends were 5 bases for V and 7 bases for J; bases not matched to a gene: 10. This CDR3 comprises 14 residues. The CDR3 coding sequence is TGTGCCAGCAGCCCTTCGGGAGGGCCAAGGGAGCAGTACTTC. It is translated as CASSPSGGPREQYF.